This TCR beta chain was sequenced for a study of shared clonotypes between healthy human individuals (dated by TCRdb to about 2020). A note on the overall study: A few men and a couple of women, aged 18 to 49 years, made up the cohort. Leukapheresis yielded between about 0.9 and 10 billion PBMCs per donor. For each donor, three plates each were used for CD4 naive and CD4 memory, two plates were used for CD8 naive, and one plate was used for CD8 memory. Blood TCR repertoires of a handful of healthy adults were deeply sequenced to estimate repertoire size and the extent of clonotype sharing between individuals. To increase sequencing depth and limit assay-specific biases, TCR repertoire library preparation and sequencing were carried out by different laboratories using diverse techniques.

TCR CDR3 regions were amplified from genomic DNA by multiplex PCR using the deep immunoSEQ assay. Extracted genomic DNA from each cell subset was spread evenly across all wells of several immunoSEQ 96-well plates, with each plate serving as a replicate. For sorted subsets, about 200 ng genomic DNA, equal to 25,000 to 35,000 T cell genomes, was loaded into each replicate PCR. The purified libraries were quantified using a Qubit 3.0 fluorometer, sized with a Bioanalyzer 2100, and then quantified again using the KAPA Library Quantification kit. Every immunoSEQ 96-well plate was sequenced on a dedicated single-read 150-cycle Illumina NextSeq 550 flow cell. The original pipeline was this. Because the immunoSEQ output held only junctional sequences and lacked quality scores, the filtering could not match the filtering applied to full-length reads. To assign V/J genes and CDR3, sequences were annotated using PyIR, a Python wrapper for IgBLAST v1.9, with IMGT germline references. Any read was removed if the V/J assignment was weak (E-value above 1e-6), the CDR3 was missing, or the read contained stop codons, out-of-frame junctions, or ambiguous translated residues. V3J clonotypes were defined by identical inferred V gene, J gene, and CDR3 amino acid sequence. To compute the percentage overlap between repertoires, the number of shared unique clonotypes was divided by the size of the smaller repertoire. RTK rarefaction, the Chao1 estimator, and Recon v2.1 estimates of unobserved clonotypes were used to assess repertoire richness. Generation probabilities were computed with OLGA for all TCRbeta clonotypes obtained by the gDNA method from four donors. TCRdb took over this immuneACCESS table, retaining in-frame rearrangements with V and J assigned. Such tables are incomplete; in checked studies, under half of the missing clones stem from an unresolved V gene, and the remainder is unexplained. V and J calls and clone size are copied from that table; D and trimming were computed from the DNA. The table for this sample lists about 2.4 million clones; just over 90% of them were counted only once. The ten largest clones represent about 0.13% of the sample.

Results the study describes overall, beyond this receptor: Pairwise subsampling led to the expectation that sequencing depth would affect the degree of clonotype sharing among donors. Because the study included only a small number of donors, the genetic and exposure-history diversity represented was limited. Larger estimated clonotype richness was generally found for naive subsets than for memory subsets. Sampling was restricted to blood, and TCR repertoires in tissue are likely to differ from TCR repertoires in blood. About 5% of naive CD4, 3.5% of naive CD8, 2.3% of memory CD4, and about 0.4% of memory CD8 clonotypes were shared across a few donors. Incomplete sequencing was indicated by rarefaction of sorted-subset datasets, despite the large sequencing depth. Compared with non-shared clonotypes, clonotypes shared by all four sorted-subset donors had higher generation probabilities.

This clone was seen only a few times. No cognate antigen has been identified for it. No base-level quality is on record; no much larger clone is a single base apart. The donors were healthy, HIV-negative adults who had no recently reported acute infections or vaccinations. Every donor was a Caucasian adult residing in Nashville, Tennessee, USA. CD4+ T cells were enriched through magnetic negative selection, after which naive cells were positively selected on CD45RA and the remaining negative fraction served as the memory subset. After blood collection by leukapheresis, PBMCs were isolated using Ficoll-Histopaque density gradient centrifugation and then cryopreserved in the vapor phase of liquid nitrogen. Analytical flow cytometry was used to check the purity and quantity of each magnetically sorted T cell population. Each sorted fraction had its genomic DNA isolated and then quantified by UV absorbance on a Nanodrop 2000c.

The CDR3, from cysteine to phenylalanine, totals 14 residues. Only CDR3 DNA is held: 42 bases, read in frame from base 1. The germline V gene (reference sequence) gives CDR1 as SEHNR and CDR2 as FQNEAQ. V is pruned by 5 bases and J by 3 bases, leaving 5 bases of the junction without a gene match. The chain links TRBV7-9 with TRBJ1-1; 8 central bases correspond to TRBD1. Sequenced sample: naive CD4+ T cells sorted from blood. Explained via the paper, the cell subset or site label denotes: CD45RA+ positively selected. This TCR was recovered from a man younger than 35 in good health. The nucleotide sequence is given as TGTGCCAGCAGCCTCAGGGGGCGAGACACTGAAGCTTTCTTT. This encodes CASSLRGRDTEAFF.